The rows below give T cell receptor beta chains drawn from one sample of a study of blood T cell repertoires in COVID-19. Using immunoSEQ multiplex PCR, the repertoire was profiled, and TCRdb retains in-frame clones only, with some absent. There are approximately 150,000 clones in the sample; under 90% occur only once, and about 2% lies in the top ten. Sequencing used peripheral blood. The receptors come from a woman aged 80 or over with acute or convalescent COVID-19. The CDR3 runs from the conserved cysteine through the conserved F or W. A D gene is named only where the DNA matches it firmly. Not all rows give a size; the values are once, few, many and, for expanded clones, a class.

j_call: TRBJ1-5
d_call: NA
clone_size: few
v_call: TRBV19
cdr3_aa: CASGPGRGGDQPQHF
cdr3_nt: TGTGCCAGTGGCCCCGGGAGGGGAGGCGATCAGCCCCAGCATTTT

j_call: TRBJ2-1
d_call: TRBD2
clone_size: NA
v_call: TRBV5-4
cdr3_aa: CASSRTSGSSYNEQFF
cdr3_nt: TGTGCCAGCAGTCGGACTAGCGGGAGCTCCTACAATGAGCAGTTCTTC

j_call: TRBJ1-4
d_call: NA
clone_size: NA
v_call: TRBV2
cdr3_aa: CATPGQGSEKLFF
cdr3_nt: TGTGCCACCCCTGGGCAGGGGAGCGAAAAACTGTTTTTT

j_call: TRBJ2-6
d_call: NA
clone_size: NA
v_call: TRBV27
cdr3_aa: CASRFNSGANVLTF
cdr3_nt: TGTGCCAGCAGGTTCAACTCTGGGGCCAACGTCCTGACTTTC

j_call: TRBJ1-3
d_call: NA
clone_size: NA
v_call: TRBV7-8
cdr3_aa: CASNASPRGSGNTIYF
cdr3_nt: TGTGCCAGCAACGCAAGCCCCAGGGGCTCTGGAAACACCATATATTTT

j_call: TRBJ1-1
d_call: NA
clone_size: NA
v_call: TRBV11-3
cdr3_aa: CASSSGLGTEAFF
cdr3_nt: TGTGCCAGCAGCTCAGGACTCGGGACTGAAGCTTTCTTT

j_call: TRBJ2-7
d_call: TRBD1
clone_size: once
v_call: TRBV6-5
cdr3_aa: CASSYGDRGLEQYF
cdr3_nt: TGTGCCAGCAGTTACGGAGACAGGGGGCTCGAGCAGTACTTC

j_call: TRBJ2-5
d_call: TRBD1
clone_size: NA
v_call: TRBV27
cdr3_aa: CASSLTGQGSYQETQYF
cdr3_nt: TGTGCCAGCAGTCTGACCGGACAGGGGAGTTACCAAGAGACCCAGTACTTC

j_call: TRBJ2-2
d_call: NA
clone_size: NA
v_call: TRBV19
cdr3_aa: CASGDPGHINTGELFF
cdr3_nt: TGTGCCAGTGGTGATCCGGGACACATTAACACCGGGGAGCTGTTTTTT

j_call: TRBJ2-1
d_call: NA
clone_size: NA
v_call: TRBV12-3/TRBV12-4
cdr3_aa: CASSLRGYNEQFF
cdr3_nt: TGTGCCAGCAGTTTAAGAGGCTACAATGAGCAGTTCTTC

j_call: TRBJ2-1
d_call: NA
clone_size: NA
v_call: TRBV19
cdr3_aa: CASSLSSGSYNEQFF
cdr3_nt: TGTGCCAGTAGCCTATCGTCAGGCTCCTACAATGAGCAGTTCTTC

j_call: TRBJ2-2
d_call: NA
clone_size: NA
v_call: TRBV5-1
cdr3_aa: CASSQGYETRPNTGELFF
cdr3_nt: TGCGCCAGCAGTCAGGGGTACGAAACCAGACCAAACACCGGGGAGCTGTTTTTT

j_call: TRBJ2-7
d_call: NA
clone_size: NA
v_call: TRBV28
cdr3_aa: CASLGGLPYEQYF
cdr3_nt: TGTGCCAGCTTGGGAGGTCTTCCCTACGAGCAGTACTTC

j_call: TRBJ2-1
d_call: TRBD2
clone_size: NA
v_call: TRBV4-3
cdr3_aa: CASSQDRLAGGIGEQFF
cdr3_nt: TGCGCCAGCAGCCAAGACCGGCTAGCGGGGGGGATCGGTGAGCAGTTCTTC

j_call: TRBJ2-3
d_call: TRBD2
clone_size: NA
v_call: TRBV2
cdr3_aa: CASTLIPPILAGGRTDTQYF
cdr3_nt: TGTGCCAGCACCCTCATCCCCCCCATACTAGCGGGGGGGAGGACAGATACGCAGTATTTT

j_call: TRBJ2-3
d_call: NA
clone_size: NA
v_call: TRBV7-2
cdr3_aa: CASSFRLTDTQYF
cdr3_nt: TGTGCCAGCAGCTTTCGACTCACAGATACGCAGTATTTT

j_call: TRBJ2-5
d_call: NA
clone_size: NA
v_call: TRBV5-1
cdr3_aa: CASSLSAGERQTQYF
cdr3_nt: TGCGCCAGCAGCTTGTCAGCAGGGGAGCGCCAGACCCAGTACTTC

j_call: TRBJ1-5
d_call: NA
clone_size: NA
v_call: TRBV2
cdr3_aa: CASSEDIARTYSNQPQHF
cdr3_nt: TGTGCCAGCAGTGAAGATATAGCCCGTACCTATAGCAATCAGCCCCAGCATTTT

j_call: TRBJ2-7
d_call: TRBD2
clone_size: NA
v_call: TRBV5-1
cdr3_aa: CASTLAGGTYEQYF
cdr3_nt: TGCGCCAGCACCTTAGCGGGAGGGACCTACGAGCAGTACTTC

j_call: TRBJ2-3
d_call: NA
clone_size: NA
v_call: TRBV5-1
cdr3_aa: CASSSGPGGPSDTQYF
cdr3_nt: TGCGCCAGCAGCTCGGGGCCCGGAGGGCCCTCAGATACGCAGTATTTT

j_call: TRBJ2-5
d_call: TRBD2
clone_size: NA
v_call: TRBV9
cdr3_aa: CASTTGGGAPPQETQYF
cdr3_nt: TGTGCCAGCACCACGGGGGGGGGCGCCCCTCCCCAAGAGACCCAGTACTTC

j_call: TRBJ2-7
d_call: NA
clone_size: NA
v_call: TRBV16
cdr3_aa: CASSTGYSYEQYF
cdr3_nt: TGTGCCAGCAGCACAGGGTACTCCTACGAGCAGTACTTC

j_call: TRBJ2-2
d_call: NA
clone_size: once
v_call: TRBV19
cdr3_aa: CASSVRLNTGELFF
cdr3_nt: TGTGCCAGTAGTGTAAGACTAAACACCGGGGAGCTGTTTTTT

j_call: TRBJ1-1
d_call: TRBD1
clone_size: NA
v_call: TRBV5-4
cdr3_aa: CASRWDRGGGEAFF
cdr3_nt: TGTGCCAGCAGATGGGACAGGGGGGGCGGTGAAGCTTTCTTT

j_call: TRBJ1-3
d_call: TRBD1
clone_size: NA
v_call: TRBV28
cdr3_aa: CASSLYGQGGNTIYF
cdr3_nt: TGTGCCAGCAGTTTATATGGACAGGGGGGAAACACCATATATTTT

j_call: TRBJ2-3
d_call: TRBD1
clone_size: NA
v_call: TRBV2
cdr3_aa: CASSRDRGRGDTQYF
cdr3_nt: TGTGCCAGCAGTAGGGACAGGGGGCGAGGAGATACGCAGTATTTT

j_call: TRBJ2-6
d_call: NA
clone_size: NA
v_call: TRBV28
cdr3_aa: CASSGLNTLSGANVLTF
cdr3_nt: TGTGCCAGCAGTGGCTTAAACACCCTCTCTGGGGCCAACGTCCTGACTTTC

j_call: TRBJ2-4
d_call: NA
clone_size: NA
v_call: TRBV30
cdr3_aa: CAGRDWKNIQYF
cdr3_nt: TGTGCCGGGCGGGACTGGAAAAACATTCAGTACTTC

j_call: TRBJ2-7
d_call: TRBD1
clone_size: NA
v_call: TRBV6-2/TRBV6-3
cdr3_aa: CASSYGSQWDRTYEQYF
cdr3_nt: TGTGCCAGCAGTTACGGGTCGCAATGGGACAGGACCTACGAGCAGTACTTC

j_call: TRBJ2-1
d_call: NA
clone_size: once
v_call: TRBV24-1
cdr3_aa: CATSSGPLYNEQFF
cdr3_nt: TGTGCCACCTCAAGCGGGCCCCTCTACAATGAGCAGTTCTTC

j_call: TRBJ1-4
d_call: NA
clone_size: NA
v_call: TRBV16
cdr3_aa: CASSQAQGNEKLFF
cdr3_nt: TGTGCCAGCAGCCAAGCTCAGGGGAATGAAAAACTGTTTTTT

j_call: TRBJ1-6
d_call: TRBD1
clone_size: NA
v_call: TRBV6-5
cdr3_aa: CASSYDRDDSPLHF
cdr3_nt: TGTGCCAGCAGTTACGACAGGGACGATTCACCCCTCCACTTT

j_call: TRBJ1-5
d_call: NA
clone_size: NA
v_call: TRBV5-4
cdr3_aa: CASSNADTNQPQHF
cdr3_nt: TGTGCCAGCAGCAACGCGGACACAAATCAGCCCCAGCATTTT

j_call: TRBJ1-6
d_call: TRBD1
clone_size: NA
v_call: TRBV5-4
cdr3_aa: CACHAMRQGYNSPLHF
cdr3_nt: TGTGCCTGTCATGCGATGAGACAGGGCTATAATTCACCCCTCCACTTT

j_call: TRBJ2-7
d_call: TRBD1
clone_size: NA
v_call: TRBV7-2
cdr3_aa: CASSLEPGQGYEQYF
cdr3_nt: TGTGCCAGCAGCTTAGAACCGGGACAGGGCTACGAGCAGTACTTC

j_call: TRBJ2-7
d_call: TRBD2
clone_size: NA
v_call: TRBV30
cdr3_aa: CAWSVGTSGPLLFYEQYF
cdr3_nt: TGTGCCTGGAGTGTAGGCACTAGCGGGCCCCTACTATTCTACGAGCAGTACTTC

j_call: TRBJ2-3
d_call: NA
clone_size: NA
v_call: TRBV27
cdr3_aa: CASSFDTVGVTDTQYF
cdr3_nt: TGTGCCAGCAGTTTCGATACGGTAGGAGTGACAGATACGCAGTATTTT

j_call: TRBJ2-3
d_call: TRBD2
clone_size: NA
v_call: TRBV4-3
cdr3_aa: CASSQEPLAGDTQYF
cdr3_nt: TGCGCCAGCAGCCAAGAACCGTTAGCGGGAGATACGCAGTATTTT

j_call: TRBJ2-5
d_call: NA
clone_size: NA
v_call: TRBV7-9
cdr3_aa: CASSLGAGPKETQYF
cdr3_nt: TGTGCCAGCAGCTTAGGGGCGGGACCGAAGGAGACCCAGTACTTC

j_call: TRBJ1-2
d_call: NA
clone_size: NA
v_call: TRBV9
cdr3_aa: CASSVATGGDDYGYTF
cdr3_nt: TGTGCCAGCAGCGTAGCAACGGGAGGGGACGACTATGGCTACACCTTC

j_call: TRBJ1-2
d_call: NA
clone_size: NA
v_call: TRBV7-9
cdr3_aa: CASSSLRGSKGYTF
cdr3_nt: TGTGCCAGCAGCTCTCTCAGGGGCTCTAAAGGCTACACCTTC

j_call: TRBJ2-7
d_call: TRBD2
clone_size: NA
v_call: TRBV5-4
cdr3_aa: CASSLAGRDEQYF
cdr3_nt: TGTGCCAGCAGCTTGGCAGGGAGGGACGAGCAGTACTTC

j_call: TRBJ2-2
d_call: TRBD1
clone_size: NA
v_call: TRBV19
cdr3_aa: CASSIRGTGNTGELFF
cdr3_nt: TGTGCCAGTAGTATCCGTGGGACAGGGAACACCGGGGAGCTGTTTTTT

j_call: TRBJ2-2
d_call: NA
clone_size: once
v_call: TRBV7-2
cdr3_aa: CASSLLVGQNTGELFF
cdr3_nt: TGTGCCAGCAGCTTATTAGTTGGACAGAACACCGGGGAGCTGTTTTTT

j_call: TRBJ1-1
d_call: NA
clone_size: NA
v_call: TRBV19
cdr3_aa: CASQRTGTITEAFF
cdr3_nt: TGTGCCAGCCAACGGACCGGGACAATCACTGAAGCTTTCTTT

j_call: TRBJ1-5
d_call: NA
clone_size: NA
v_call: TRBV24-1
cdr3_aa: CATSDAGGNQPQHF
cdr3_nt: TGTGCCACCAGTGATGCAGGGGGCAATCAGCCCCAGCATTTT

j_call: TRBJ2-3
d_call: NA
clone_size: NA
v_call: TRBV7-8
cdr3_aa: CASSSRQYTDTQYF
cdr3_nt: TGTGCCAGCAGCTCACGACAGTACACAGATACGCAGTATTTT

j_call: TRBJ1-1
d_call: TRBD1
clone_size: NA
v_call: TRBV6-2/TRBV6-3
cdr3_aa: CASSWPQDRAMNTEAFF
cdr3_nt: TGTGCCAGCAGTTGGCCCCAAGACAGGGCCATGAACACTGAAGCTTTCTTT

j_call: TRBJ2-7
d_call: TRBD1
clone_size: NA
v_call: TRBV5-6
cdr3_aa: CASSLGDRGYEQYF
cdr3_nt: TGTGCCAGCAGCTTAGGGGACAGGGGTTACGAGCAGTACTTC

j_call: TRBJ1-4
d_call: TRBD1
clone_size: few
v_call: TRBV19
cdr3_aa: CASSMGRQGGTNEKLFF
cdr3_nt: TGTGCCAGTAGTATGGGACGGCAGGGGGGAACTAATGAAAAACTGTTTTTT

j_call: TRBJ2-4
d_call: NA
clone_size: NA
v_call: TRBV7-2
cdr3_aa: CASSLEAGYAKNIQYF
cdr3_nt: TGTGCCAGCAGCTTAGAGGCAGGCTACGCCAAAAACATTCAGTACTTC

j_call: TRBJ2-7
d_call: NA
clone_size: once
v_call: TRBV19
cdr3_aa: CASSMQGSAYEQYF
cdr3_nt: TGTGCCAGTAGTATGCAGGGTTCCGCCTACGAGCAGTACTTC

j_call: TRBJ1-2
d_call: TRBD1
clone_size: many
v_call: TRBV5-1
cdr3_aa: CASSTLTGNLGYTF
cdr3_nt: TGCGCCAGCAGCACCCTGACAGGGAATCTTGGCTACACCTTC

j_call: TRBJ2-1
d_call: TRBD2
clone_size: NA
v_call: TRBV7-2
cdr3_aa: CASTLGRGGHNEQFF
cdr3_nt: TGTGCCAGCACCCTGGGGCGGGGGGGTCACAATGAGCAGTTCTTC

j_call: TRBJ2-1
d_call: NA
clone_size: NA
v_call: TRBV11-3
cdr3_aa: CASSRNSYNEQFF
cdr3_nt: TGTGCCAGCAGCCGAAACAGTTACAATGAGCAGTTCTTC

j_call: TRBJ2-5
d_call: NA
clone_size: NA
v_call: TRBV5-1
cdr3_aa: CASSLGGPGGRGETQYF
cdr3_nt: TGCGCCAGCAGCCTGGGGGGCCCAGGGGGTCGTGGGGAGACCCAGTACTTC

j_call: TRBJ1-2
d_call: NA
clone_size: NA
v_call: TRBV4-1
cdr3_aa: CASSQGFAVANYGYTF
cdr3_nt: TGCGCCAGCAGCCAAGGCTTTGCGGTAGCTAACTATGGCTACACCTTC

j_call: TRBJ1-4
d_call: TRBD1
clone_size: NA
v_call: TRBV28
cdr3_aa: CASSLLTGATNEKLFF
cdr3_nt: TGTGCCAGCAGTTTACTTACAGGGGCAACTAATGAAAAACTGTTTTTT

j_call: TRBJ1-4
d_call: NA
clone_size: NA
v_call: TRBV19
cdr3_aa: CASSISQGGEKLFF
cdr3_nt: TGTGCCAGTAGTATTTCACAGGGCGGTGAAAAACTGTTTTTT